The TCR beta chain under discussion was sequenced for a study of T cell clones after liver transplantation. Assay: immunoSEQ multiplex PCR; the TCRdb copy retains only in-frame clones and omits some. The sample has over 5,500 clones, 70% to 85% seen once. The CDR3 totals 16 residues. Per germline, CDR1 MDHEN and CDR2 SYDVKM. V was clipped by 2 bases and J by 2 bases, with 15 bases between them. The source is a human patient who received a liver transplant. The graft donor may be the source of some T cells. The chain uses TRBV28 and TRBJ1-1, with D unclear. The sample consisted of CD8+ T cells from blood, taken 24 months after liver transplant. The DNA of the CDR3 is TGTGCCAGCAGTTTAGGTCCGGGCCTGATTAACACTGAAGCTTTCTTT. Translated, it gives CASSLGPGLINTEAFF.